These 22 T cell receptor beta chains were all obtained from the same sample, sequenced in a study of blood T cell repertoires in COVID-19. Some clones are missing from TCRdb's copy, which holds only in-frame ones; the method was immunoSEQ multiplex PCR. The sample yields more than 55,000 clones, 90% seen once. Sequencing input: peripheral blood. The source is a man at least 80 years old with acute or convalescent COVID-19.

The chain employs TRBV14 and TRBJ2-2; the D gene is possibly TRBD2 (6 bases). The CDR3 sequence is 19 residues long. Germline CDR1 is SGHDN and CDR2 is FVKESK. V dropped 3 bases and J dropped 0 bases, with 20 bases sitting between them. The CDR3 protein is CASSHLIGVSGANTGELFF. CDR3 nucleotides: TGTGCCAGCAGCCACCTCATTGGGGTTAGCGGAGCGAACACCGGGGAGCTGTTTTTT.

The genes are TRBV12-5 and TRBJ2-6, with D possibly matching TRBD1 (6 bases). V was shortened by 1 base and J by 0 bases, with 13 bases between the two germline ends. The length of the CDR3 is 18 residues. Germline lookup yields CDR1 LGHNT and CDR2 FRNRAP. The CDR3 sequence is CASGLAGDTLSGANVLTF. The CDR3 nucleotides read TGTGCTAGTGGTTTGGCCGGGGACACCCTCTCTGGGGCCAACGTCCTGACTTTC.

This sequence joins TRBV30 and TRBJ1-5; perhaps TRBD1 as D (5 bases). CDR3 size: 14 residues. CDR1 GTSNPN and CDR2 SVGIG come from the germline V gene (reference sequence). V was trimmed by 2 bases and J by 7 bases, leaving 15 bases between them. The DNA for the CDR3 is TGTGCCTGGAGTAGTGAGGCAGGGTTGCAGCCCCAGCATTTT. This translates into CAWSSEAGLQPQHF. The whole variable domain, filled in from reference TRBV30 and TRBJ1-5, reads SQTIHQWPATLVQPVGSPLSLECTVEGTSNPNLYWYRQAAGRGLQLLFYSVGIGQISSEVPQNLSASRPQDRQFILSSKKLLLSDSGFYLCAWSSEAGLQPQHFGDGTRLSIL.

The chain links TRBV6-1 to TRBJ2-3; the D gene is possibly TRBD1 (6 bases). Germline-derived CDR1 and CDR2 are MNHNS and SASEGT. V was pared by 0 bases and J by 2 bases, with 12 bases between. The CDR3 extends over 16 amino acids. The DNA of the CDR3 is TGTGCCAGCAGTGAAGCGGGGACACGACCCACAGATACGCAGTATTTT. It is translated as CASSEAGTRPTDTQYF.

This clone was seen only a few times. CDR3 amino acids: CAWSQGASGNTIYF. DNA of the CDR3: TGTGCCTGGAGCCAGGGGGCTTCTGGAAACACCATATATTTT. The V call is TRBV30, the J call TRBJ1-3; TRBD1 matches at 8 bases. After removal of 3 bases from V and 1 base from J, the junction contained 2 bases not matched to a gene. The CDR3 has 14 residues. Germline loops: CDR1 GTSNPN, CDR2 SVGIG (reference sequence).

The V gene is TRBV4-1, the J gene TRBJ1-6; D unresolved. Germline-derived CDR1 and CDR2 are MGHRA and YSYEKL. The germline V and J ends were trimmed by 2 bases and 0 bases, with 5 bases remaining between them. The CDR3 loop spans 15 amino acids. CDR3: CASSQTSSYNSPLHF. DNA of the CDR3: TGCGCCAGCAGCCAAACGAGCTCCTATAATTCACCCCTCCACTTT.

V gene TRBV5-5 combines with J gene TRBJ1-3; 7 bases are shared with TRBD1. Unmatched junction bases numbered 3, after V lost 2 bases and J lost 4 bases. This CDR3 region has 14 residues. CDR1 and CDR2 (germline): SGHKS, YYEKEE (reference sequence). CDR3 amino acids: CASSLDRAGNTIYF. CDR3 bases: TGTGCCAGCAGCTTAGACAGGGCCGGAAACACCATATATTTT.

The V call is TRBV11-1, the J call TRBJ1-2; unclear D gene. Trimming removed 5 bases at V and 8 bases at J, with 15 bases between. CDR3 size: 13 residues. Germline assignment: CDR1 SGHAT and CDR2 FQDESV (reference sequence). CDR3: CASSPTRDSGYTF. The CDR3 nucleotides read TGTGCCAGCAGCCCGACGAGGGATTCCGGCTACACCTTC.

This clone appeared once. The chain has TRBV18 and TRBJ1-1; the D gene is possibly TRBD1 (5 bases). Germline loops: CDR1 KGHSH, CDR2 LQKENI. This CDR3 has 14 amino acids. The V end lost 2 bases, the J end lost 6 bases, and 13 bases lay between the germline ends. DNA of the CDR3: TGTGCCAGCTCACCAAGTGGCAGGGTCCCTGAAGCTTTCTTT. It yields the protein CASSPSGRVPEAFF.

V is TRBV5-1 and J is TRBJ2-1; 13 nucleotides match TRBD2. CDR1 is SGHRS and CDR2 is YFSETQ in the germline V gene. The CDR3 spans 15 residues. J lost 6 bases, V lost 4 bases, and 4 bases had no gene match. Written as DNA, the CDR3 is TGCGCCAGCAGCACCACTAGCGGGGGGGCCAATGAGCAGTTCTTC. It specifies CASSTTSGGANEQFF.

The chain is built from TRBV6-2 or TRBV6-3 and TRBJ1-5; D gene ambiguous. Trimming took off 6 bases at V and 3 bases at J, with 12 bases between the two ends. CDR3 size: 14 residues. Germline V lookup: CDR1 MNHEY, CDR2 SVGEGT. The CDR3 nucleotides read TGTGCCAGCAGCCGAACAGACTACAATCAGCCCCAGCATTTT. Translating it yields CASSRTDYNQPQHF.

The CDR3 coding sequence is TGTGCCAGCAGCTTACTTGGGCGCGATACGCAGTATTTT. Translation: CASSLLGRDTQYF. This chain connects TRBV7-8 to TRBJ2-3; D is ambiguous. CDR1 is SGHVS and CDR2 is FQNEAQ in the germline V gene. The CDR3 contains 13 residues. V was clipped by 2 bases and J by 6 bases, with 9 bases between them.

This chain uses TRBV5-4 with TRBJ1-2; TRBD1 matches 8 bases. Losses at the gene ends were 5 bases for V and 4 bases for J; bases not matched to a gene: 10. Germline V gives CDR1 SGHNT, CDR2 YYREEE (reference sequence). The CDR3 runs to 15 residues. The CDR3 DNA reads TGTGCCAGCAGACCCCAGGGGGCGGGGAGCTATGGCTACACCTTC. Translation gives CASRPQGAGSYGYTF.

The rearrangement uses TRBV5-1 and TRBJ2-3; TRBD2 aligns across 13 bases. Per the germline V gene, CDR1 is SGHRS and CDR2 is YFSETQ. The CDR3 spans 16 residues. With 4 bases clipped from V and 1 base from J, the junction kept 3 bases outside the gene matches. The chain's CDR3 is CASSTGTSGGTDTQYF. The CDR3 DNA reads as TGCGCCAGCAGCACGGGGACTAGCGGGGGCACAGATACGCAGTATTTT. Supplemented by reference TRBV5-1 and TRBJ2-3, the full variable domain reads KAGVTQTPRYLIKTRGQQVTLSCSPISGHRSVSWYQQTPGQGLQFLFEYFSETQRNKGNFPGRFSGRQFSNSRSEMNVSTLELGDSALYLCASSTGTSGGTDTQYFGPGTRLTVL.

The chain has TRBV5-4 and TRBJ2-2; 9 bases align to TRBD2. Germline CDR1 SGHNT, CDR2 YYREEE (reference sequence). This CDR3 comprises 16 residues. Germline trimming cut 6 bases from V and 5 bases from J; bases unmatched to any gene: 11. The DNA of the CDR3 is TGTGCCAGCACCCCGGGGGCGGGGGGGGAAACCGGGGAGCTGTTTTTT. Translating it yields CASTPGAGGETGELFF.

A few counts support this clone. This sequence joins TRBV19 and TRBJ2-1; 7 nucleotides line up with TRBD2. Germline trimming cut 4 bases from V and 5 bases from J; bases unmatched to any gene: 5. Germline CDR1 and CDR2: LNHDA and SQIVND (reference sequence). The CDR3 length is 14 residues. CDR3 sequence reads: CASSKASGNNEQFF. The CDR3 bases are TGTGCCAGTAGTAAGGCTAGCGGAAACAATGAGCAGTTCTTC.

The rearrangement uses TRBV7-2 and TRBJ2-7, with TRBD1 matching over 8 bases. The CDR3 extends over 15 amino acids. Germline values: CDR1 SGHTA, CDR2 FQGNSA. Germline trimming cut 5 bases from V and 2 bases from J; bases unmatched to any gene: 8. As DNA, the CDR3 is TGTGCCAGCAGCGAGGGACAGGCGGGACCCTACGAGCAGTACTTC. Encoded protein: CASSEGQAGPYEQYF.

The V gene is TRBV18, the J gene TRBJ2-1; 10 bases agree with TRBD1. After removal of 4 bases from V and 8 bases from J, the junction contained 8 bases not matched to a gene. The CDR3 is 15 residues long. Germline V CDR1 and CDR2: KGHSH, LQKENI. The CDR3 loop reads CASSLGTGDFDEQFF. The CDR3 region has the DNA TGTGCCAGCTCACTAGGGACAGGGGACTTTGATGAGCAGTTCTTC.

The chain carries TRBV7-2 and TRBJ1-3; perhaps TRBD1 as D (6 bases). The V gene lost 4 bases and the J gene lost 3 bases, with 10 bases spanning the gap. This CDR3 spans 14 amino acids. Germline assignment: CDR1 SGHTA and CDR2 FQGNSA. The CDR3 DNA reads as TGTGCCAGCAGCTCGGACAGCTATGGAAACACCATATATTTT. The encoded protein is CASSSDSYGNTIYF.

The CDR3 here is CASSLTSGGAIRYEQYF. The CDR3 DNA reads TGTGCCAGCAGCCTGACTAGCGGGGGGGCCATCCGATACGAGCAGTACTTC. The chain carries TRBV5-4 and TRBJ2-7; TRBD2 aligns across 14 bases. The V gene's germline CDR1 is SGHNT and CDR2 YYREEE (reference sequence). Germline trimming cut 4 bases from V and 4 bases from J; bases unmatched to any gene: 10. The CDR3 has 17 residues.

In DNA form, the CDR3 reads TGTGCCATCAGTGAGAACGGGAGGGTGAACACTGAAGCTTTCTTT. It encodes CAISENGRVNTEAFF. This sequence joins TRBV10-3 and TRBJ1-1; D is unresolved. Trimming pared 2 bases from V and 0 bases from J, leaving 10 bases between. Germline CDR1 is ENHRY and CDR2 is SYGVKD. This CDR3 region has 15 residues.

V and J are TRBV10-3 and TRBJ1-1; 9 nucleotides line up with TRBD1. The CDR3 is 13 amino acids. The V and J ends lost 11 bases and 0 bases, in that order; junction bases with no gene match: 4. Germline loops: CDR1 ENHRY, CDR2 SYGVKD. CDR3 protein: CAARDRVNTEAFF. For the CDR3, the DNA is TGTGCCGCGAGGGACAGGGTGAACACTGAAGCTTTCTTT.